A selection of T cell receptor beta chains follows, all from one sample in a study of shared T cell receptors in the human thymus. Method: immunoSEQ multiplex PCR; TCRdb's copy keeps in-frame clones and lacks some. The sample consists of about 730,000 clones, 70% to 90% of them appearing once. The same specimen was also included in a second study, on human thymus T cells.

Sequenced material: thymocytes. The receptors originated from a girl in the first two years of life with a congenital heart defect. Each CDR3 is given with its conserved first and last residue. A D gene is named only where the DNA matches it firmly. Clone size is stated in some rows and not others, as once, few, many or a class when expanded.

length	D	size	V	J	CDR3	DNA
13	-	-	TRBV7-9	TRBJ2-3	CASSDYRRDTQYF	TGTGCCAGCAGCGACTACCGGCGGGATACGCAGTATTTT
14	-	-	TRBV9	TRBJ1-2	CASSPRRDFYGYTF	TGTGCCAGCAGCCCCCGTCGGGACTTCTATGGCTACACCTTC
15	TRBD1	-	TRBV6-5	TRBJ1-1	CASSKRTGGGTEAFF	TGTGCCAGCAGTAAAAGGACAGGGGGAGGAACTGAAGCTTTCTTT
16	-	-	TRBV7-8	TRBJ1-1	CASSLTVVQENTEAFF	TGTGCCAGCAGCTTAACTGTAGTACAGGAGAACACTGAAGCTTTCTTT
14	-	-	TRBV4-1	TRBJ2-7	CASSQDPSKYEQYF	TGCGCCAGCAGCCAAGATCCGAGTAAGTACGAGCAGTACTTC
15	-	-	TRBV19	TRBJ1-2	CASSIHGQTNYGYTF	TGTGCCAGTAGTATACACGGACAGACGAACTATGGCTACACCTTC
16	TRBD1	-	TRBV28	TRBJ1-5	CASKLVRDRGDKPQHF	TGTGCCAGCAAATTGGTGCGGGACAGGGGTGATAAGCCCCAGCATTTT
12	TRBD1	-	TRBV5-1	TRBJ2-7	CASSLQGKKEYF	TGCGCCAGCAGCCTACAGGGGAAAAAAGAATACTTC
19	TRBD2	-	TRBV4-3	TRBJ2-1	CASSQTPGTSGGRNNEQFF	TGCGCCAGCAGCCAAACCCCCGGGACTAGCGGGGGCCGTAACAATGAGCAGTTCTTC
16	TRBD1	-	TRBV28	TRBJ1-5	CASIRQGRDSNQPQHF	TGTGCCAGCATAAGACAGGGAAGGGATAGCAATCAGCCCCAGCATTTT
15	-	-	TRBV5-1	TRBJ1-1	CASSPWGGSNTEAFF	TGCGCCAGCAGCCCCTGGGGAGGGTCGAACACTGAAGCTTTCTTT
12	-	-	TRBV10-3	TRBJ1-3	CAIRGRGNTIYF	TGTGCCATCAGGGGCCGAGGGAACACCATATATTTT
17	TRBD2	-	TRBV15	TRBJ2-1	CATSRVPCTSGYNEQFF	TGTGCCACCAGCAGAGTTCCTTGCACTAGCGGCTACAATGAGCAGTTCTTC
20	TRBD2	-	TRBV10-2	TRBJ2-3	CASSKKAGGRGPTSTDTQYF	TGCGCCAGCAGTAAGAAAGCGGGGGGGCGGGGCCCCACTAGCACAGATACGCAGTATTTT
13	-	-	TRBV5-1	TRBJ1-2	CASSLIPDYGYTF	TGCGCCAGCAGCTTAATTCCGGACTATGGCTACACCTTC
18	TRBD2	-	TRBV4-1	TRBJ2-2	CASSQLGAGGANTGELFF	TGCGCCAGCAGCCAATTAGGGGCGGGGGGAGCGAACACCGGGGAGCTGTTTTTT
17	-	few	TRBV30	TRBJ2-2	CAWSIEQGDPGTGELFF	TGTGCCTGGAGTATAGAACAGGGAGACCCGGGCACCGGGGAGCTGTTTTTT
17	-	-	TRBV13	TRBJ2-2	CASSSLVQSENTGELFF	TGTGCCAGCAGCTCCCTGGTGCAGTCCGAGAACACCGGGGAGCTGTTTTTT
18	TRBD1	-	TRBV6-4	TRBJ2-3	CASSRRINGTGATDTQYF	TGTGCCAGCAGTAGGAGGATAAATGGGACAGGGGCCACAGATACGCAGTATTTT
16	TRBD1	-	TRBV11-2	TRBJ1-5	CASSPNDRGRNQPQHF	TGTGCCAGCAGCCCCAATGACAGGGGACGGAATCAGCCCCAGCATTTT
16	-	-	TRBV7-2	TRBJ1-2	CASSLTSVQGPYGYTF	TGTGCCAGCAGCTTAACGAGTGTGCAGGGTCCCTATGGCTACACCTTC
16	-	-	TRBV4-1	TRBJ1-4	CASSQDSYRPNEKLFF	TGCGCCAGCAGCCAAGATAGTTACCGCCCTAATGAAAAACTGTTTTTT
11	TRBD1	-	TRBV28	TRBJ1-1	CASSWTGVAFF	TGTGCCAGCAGTTGGACAGGGGTAGCTTTCTTT
13	TRBD1	-	TRBV7-6	TRBJ2-5	CASTRDSQETQYF	TGTGCCAGCACCCGGGACAGTCAAGAGACCCAGTACTTC
16	TRBD2	-	TRBV7-9	TRBJ2-7	CASSSLKRGGSHEQYF	TGTGCCAGCAGCTCCTTAAAGCGGGGGGGATCCCACGAGCAGTACTTC
13	-	-	TRBV7-2	TRBJ2-5	CASSLGRGETQYF	TGTGCCAGCAGCTTGGGCAGGGGAGAGACCCAGTACTTC
14	-	once	TRBV7-2	TRBJ1-2	CASSLNYQGGGYTF	TGTGCCAGCAGCTTAAATTATCAGGGTGGTGGCTACACCTTC
18	TRBD1	once	TRBV27	TRBJ1-3	CASSVSARQGSSGNTIYF	TGTGCCAGCAGCGTATCAGCCAGACAGGGGTCCTCTGGAAACACCATATATTTT
17	-	-	TRBV10-3	TRBJ2-2	CAIRPLRPGSDTGELFF	TGTGCCATCAGACCACTTCGACCGGGGTCGGACACCGGGGAGCTGTTTTTT
18	-	-	TRBV4-1	TRBJ1-1	CASSQDPRVSGGYTEAFF	TGCGCCAGCAGCCAAGATCCCAGGGTATCTGGGGGGTACACTGAAGCTTTCTTT
17	TRBD1	-	TRBV19	TRBJ1-1	CASRLGTGRSGNTEAFF	TGTGCCAGTAGATTGGGGACAGGGAGGAGCGGGAACACTGAAGCTTTCTTT
18	-	-	TRBV21-1	TRBJ1-5	CASSKAPWTGSPNQPQHF	TGTGCCAGCAGCAAAGCCCCCTGGACAGGCTCACCTAATCAGCCCCAGCATTTT
16	-	few	TRBV4-2	TRBJ1-3	CASSQDGRPSGNTIYF	TGTGCCAGCAGCCAAGATGGGAGACCCTCTGGAAACACCATATATTTT
16	-	-	TRBV4-3	TRBJ2-3	CASSQEGGASTDTQYF	TGCGCCAGCAGCCAAGAAGGGGGGGCTAGTACAGATACGCAGTATTTT
15	-	-	TRBV5-4	TRBJ1-1	CASSSTQQSNTEAFF	TGTGCCAGCAGCTCGACCCAACAGTCGAACACTGAAGCTTTCTTT
16	-	-	TRBV4-3	TRBJ2-7	CASSQEIERDSYEQYF	TGCGCCAGCAGCCAAGAAATCGAACGGGACTCCTACGAGCAGTACTTC
18	-	-	TRBV2	TRBJ1-5	CASSESGGSRGGEQPQHF	TGTGCCAGCAGTGAATCCGGGGGCTCCCGGGGAGGGGAACAGCCCCAGCATTTT
16	TRBD1	-	TRBV5-1	TRBJ2-2	CASSPWDRKHTGELFF	TGCGCCAGCAGCCCCTGGGACAGGAAACACACCGGGGAGCTGTTTTTT
16	TRBD1	-	TRBV5-4	TRBJ1-1	CASSPRQGQGNTEAFF	TGTGCCAGCAGCCCGAGACAGGGGCAGGGGAACACTGAAGCTTTCTTT
16	-	-	TRBV4-3	TRBJ1-1	CASSQGFSGSTGEAFF	TGCGCCAGCAGCCAAGGCTTCTCAGGGTCTACGGGTGAAGCTTTCTTT
14	-	once	TRBV5-1	TRBJ1-4	CASSPGVTGEKLFF	TGCGCCAGCAGCCCGGGGGTGACGGGTGAAAAACTGTTTTTT
12	-	once	TRBV5-8	TRBJ1-1	CASSLRGTEAFF	TGTGCCAGCAGCTTGAGGGGTACTGAAGCTTTCTTT
15	-	-	TRBV14	TRBJ1-2	CASSQKPGSSYGYTF	TGTGCCAGCAGCCAAAAGCCCGGGTCCTCTTATGGCTACACCTTC
14	-	-	TRBV30	TRBJ1-1	CAWRVTGLNTEAFF	TGTGCCTGGAGGGTCACAGGGTTGAACACTGAAGCTTTCTTT
16	TRBD1	-	TRBV14	TRBJ2-7	CASSQDGGTGSDEQYF	TGTGCCAGCAGCCAAGATGGGGGGACAGGGAGCGACGAGCAGTACTTC
17	-	-	TRBV6-1	TRBJ2-7	CASSEARNRYATYEQYF	TGTGCCAGCAGTGAAGCCCGAAACCGATATGCGACCTACGAGCAGTACTTC
14	TRBD1	once	TRBV5-6	TRBJ1-2	CASSFKTGYYGYTF	TGTGCCAGCAGCTTCAAGACAGGGTACTATGGCTACACCTTC
14	-	-	TRBV4-1	TRBJ1-1	CASSQVAGETEAFF	TGCGCCAGCAGCCAAGTAGCAGGGGAGACTGAAGCTTTCTTT
15	-	-	TRBV4-2	TRBJ1-1	CASSQAAGENTEAFF	TGTGCCAGCAGCCAAGCCGCAGGGGAGAACACTGAAGCTTTCTTT
16	-	-	TRBV4-3	TRBJ1-6	CASSQELAGGDSPLHF	TGCGCCAGCAGCCAAGAATTGGCGGGGGGTGATTCACCCCTCCACTTT
15	-	-	TRBV28	TRBJ2-7	CASSLQQGRVDEQYF	TGTGCCAGCAGTTTACAGCAGGGAAGGGTCGACGAGCAGTACTTC
17	TRBD1	few	TRBV2	TRBJ1-2	CASSERTGHPFPDGYTF	TGTGCCAGCAGTGAGAGGACAGGCCACCCATTCCCGGATGGCTACACCTTC
15	-	once	TRBV6-1	TRBJ1-4	CASSEQGTGNEKLFF	TGTGCCAGCAGTGAGCAGGGGACGGGGAATGAAAAACTGTTTTTT
15	TRBD1	-	TRBV6-5	TRBJ1-6	CASSYSGQGVSPLHF	TGTGCCAGCAGTTACTCGGGACAGGGGGTTTCACCCCTCCACTTT
16	-	-	TRBV27	TRBJ1-1	CASSFLEEGLNTEAFF	TGTGCCAGCAGTTTTTTGGAGGAAGGGCTGAACACTGAAGCTTTCTTT
16	TRBD1	once	TRBV2	TRBJ2-1	CASSRDRGRRYNEQFF	TGTGCCAGCAGTCGGGACAGGGGGCGGAGGTACAATGAGCAGTTCTTC
14	-	-	TRBV5-1	TRBJ2-5	CASSFHRDRETQYF	TGCGCCAGCAGCTTCCACAGGGATAGAGAGACCCAGTACTTC
17	TRBD1	-	TRBV7-7	TRBJ1-5	CASSLGPNRGDHQPQHF	TGTGCCAGCAGCTTGGGTCCAAACAGGGGCGATCATCAGCCCCAGCATTTT
14	TRBD1	-	TRBV27	TRBJ1-5	CATKRQGSNQPQHF	TGTGCCACCAAGCGACAGGGGAGCAATCAGCCCCAGCATTTT
11	-	-	TRBV9	TRBJ2-7	CASSAGDEQYF	TGTGCCAGCAGCGCGGGGGACGAGCAGTACTTC